This TCR beta chain derives from a study of shared clonotypes between healthy human individuals. Germline values: CDR1 PRHDT, CDR2 FYEKMQ (reference sequence). V was clipped by 6 bases and J by 3 bases, with 18 bases between them. The CDR3 extends over 15 amino acids. In the naive CD8 group, cells lacked CD45RO and were positively selected for CCR7, so terminally differentiated effector memory CD45RA+ cells were left out. This clone showed up just once. The target antigen is unknown. Sequenced by immunoSEQ multiplex PCR; TCRdb stores in-frame clones only, minus some. Of around 700,000 clones detected, about 91% appear once; the ten largest clones hold roughly 24%. Study conclusions and caveats: Although depth was large, rarefaction showed that sequencing of the sorted subsets was incomplete.

The TCR comes from a man aged 30 to 45 in good health. J is TRBJ2-7 and V is TRBV13, with TRBD1 as a possible D gene (6 bases). Sequencing input: naive CD8+ T cells sorted from blood. CDR3 sequence: CASSFTGKGVYEQYF. The DNA for the CDR3 is TGTGCCAGCAGTTTTACAGGGAAAGGAGTCTACGAGCAGTACTTC.